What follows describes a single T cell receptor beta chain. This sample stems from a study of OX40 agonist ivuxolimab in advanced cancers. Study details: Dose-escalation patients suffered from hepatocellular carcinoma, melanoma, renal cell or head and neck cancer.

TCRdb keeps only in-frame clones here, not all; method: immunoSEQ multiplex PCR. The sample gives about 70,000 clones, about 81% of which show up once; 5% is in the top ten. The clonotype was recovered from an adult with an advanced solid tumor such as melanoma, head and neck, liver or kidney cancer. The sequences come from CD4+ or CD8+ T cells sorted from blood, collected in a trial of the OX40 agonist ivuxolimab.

Here the CDR3 reads CAATWVTGNTGELFF. The CDR3 nucleotides are TGTGCCGCCACCTGGGTTACCGGTAACACCGGGGAGCTGTTTTTT. This chain uses TRBV30 with TRBJ2-2; D ambiguous. CDR1 and CDR2 from the germline V gene are GTSNPN and SVGIG (reference sequence). This CDR3 has 15 residues. Trimming shortened V by 8 bases and J by 2 bases, and 18 bases separated the two germline ends.